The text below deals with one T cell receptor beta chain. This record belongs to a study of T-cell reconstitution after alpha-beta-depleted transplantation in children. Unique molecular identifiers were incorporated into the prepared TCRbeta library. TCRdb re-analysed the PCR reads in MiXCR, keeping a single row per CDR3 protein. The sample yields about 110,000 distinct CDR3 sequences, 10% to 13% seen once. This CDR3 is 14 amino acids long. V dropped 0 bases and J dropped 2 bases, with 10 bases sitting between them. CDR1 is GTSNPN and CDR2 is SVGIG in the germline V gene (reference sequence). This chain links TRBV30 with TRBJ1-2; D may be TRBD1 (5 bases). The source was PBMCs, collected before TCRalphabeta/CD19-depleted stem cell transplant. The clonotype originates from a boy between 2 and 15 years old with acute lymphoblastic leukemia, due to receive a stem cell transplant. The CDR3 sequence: CAWSVRAGNYGYTF. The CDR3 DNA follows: TGTGCCTGGAGTGTACGGGCAGGGAACTATGGCTACACCTTC.